Sequencing of this T cell receptor beta chain was carried out in a study of T cell responses to AZD1222 COVID-19 vaccine (dated by TCRdb to the early 2020s). Study-level background: AZD1222 recipients given second doses at about 4 weeks or at about 12 weeks were pooled, since spike-specific TCR depth and breadth were not found to differ between the two schedules. Trial participants were enrolled by age into 18-55, 56-69 and 70-plus year subgroups, with roughly 160, 29 and 62 TCR-sequenced participants respectively. TCR sequencing covered roughly 230 trial participants: around 210 given two doses of AZD1222 and 26 given two doses of MenACWY control vaccine.

The time point label of this sample denotes: baseline before first vaccination. The vaccinee samples were drawn from two UK trials, COV001 and COV002, one of which was a single-blind randomized controlled phase 2/3 trial testing AZD1222 (ChAdOx1 nCoV-19) in healthy adults. Trial participant PBMC samples were collected at day 0 and day 28 after the second dose for TCRbeta chain sequencing. This clone was seen a handful of times. There is no known antigen for this receptor. The input lacks base qualities; no much larger clone sits a single base away. Here is what the overall study found, with its caveats: Vaccine-associated CD4 TCRs spanned the whole spike protein, with dominant responses in regions 160-218 and 743-854. Conclusions about previously exposed vaccinees were limited because only six AZD1222 recipients were SARS-CoV-2 seropositive at baseline. Reportedly, close to half of the unique spike-specific TCRs recognized epitopes lying outside the regions that are mutated in the B.1.351 and B.1.1.7 variants. No day 14 peak-response samples were available, so repertoires were characterized only after the peak T cell response. Most participants were white British and females outnumbered males, and the authors suggested that clonal diversity may have been underestimated. The 56-69-year group was small, and its depth increase did not reach significance, likely because of low power. After two AZD1222 doses, both the breadth and the depth of spike-specific TCRs were significantly higher than at day 0 and than in MenACWY recipients.

Taken from the germline V gene (reference sequence), the CDR1 and CDR2 loops are LGHDT and YNNKEL. V is clipped by 0 bases and J by 2 bases, and the sequence between their germline boundaries is 13 bases long. Counted from cysteine to phenylalanine, this CDR3 has 16 amino acids. Of all the DNA, just the CDR3 is kept, 48 bases in frame from base 1. The CDR3 regions of human TCRbeta chains were subjected to immunosequencing. As for how the authors treated the data: TCRs in the repertoires were compared against a reference library of SARS-CoV-2-specific TCRs that had been generated with the MIRA antigen-specificity platform. Breadth meant the fraction of unique TCRs that were SARS-CoV-2-associated, whereas depth meant the fraction of total T cells that were SARS-CoV-2-associated. Using the MIRA data, every spike-specific TCR was mapped to the spike region that the TCR reacted to and assigned to either a CD4 or a CD8 class. Log10-transformed breadth and depth values were compared by one-way ANOVA with Sidak's multiple comparisons tests. TCRdb took this table from immuneACCESS and kept in-frame rearrangements with V and J called. Such tables lack part of the clones; where checked against another copy, unresolved V genes explain under half of the gap, and the rest is unexplained. V and J calls and clone size are as listed in that table; D and trimming were resolved from the DNA. Present in this sample are about 96,000 clones, about 90% of which were seen just once. Clones ranked in the top ten supply approximately 24% of the sample.

This clonotype originated in an adult in good health. The sequence joins TRBV3-1 (or the pseudogene TRBV3-2) to TRBJ1-2; TRBD1 is a weak D gene call, 5 bases matching. Sequencing used peripheral blood, obtained on day 0 of AZD1222 vaccination. The nucleotide sequence reads TGTGCCAGCAGCCAAGATTATAGACAGCCAAACTATGGCTACACCTTC. Translation gives CASSQDYRQPNYGYTF.